The present T cell receptor beta chain was sequenced within a study of blood T cells in healthy people across ages. Overall study results and limits: More naive CD4+ cells and higher diversity were found in long-lived than in aged donors.

It was with a sample-barcoded 5' primer and a J-beta primer mix that a second PCR of roughly 7 to 12 cycles was run. Using its own MiXCR run on the 5' RACE reads, TCRdb lists one record per CDR3 protein. The sample records some 760,000 distinct CDR3 sequences, around 25% being singletons. Worth noting for this clonotype: The antigen is unknown.

Germline loops: CDR1 MNHEY, CDR2 SMNVEV (reference sequence). The CDR3 contains 13 residues. After removal of 7 bases from V and 8 bases from J, the junction contained 6 bases not matched to a gene. These sequences were also reported in another study, on T cells of mothers and their children. That work states: Persistent microchimeric T cell clones were sought, and none were detected.

The receptor was isolated from a boy younger than 18 in good health. Sequenced sample: blood. V and J are TRBV27 and TRBJ2-1, with 9 bases aligning to TRBD1. In nucleotides, the CDR3 is TGTGCCAGCATGACAGGGGGAATGGATGAGCAGTTCTTC. Translation: CASMTGGMDEQFF.